The rows below give T cell receptor beta chains drawn from one sample of a study of identical twins. TCRdb re-derived calls from the 5' RACE reads in MiXCR, one entry per CDR3 protein. Of about 890,000 distinct CDR3 sequences listed, approximately 13% were seen once; the top ten hold around 1.5%. The sample was also reused in another study, on yellow fever vaccine responses in identical twins.

The source material was PBMCs. The source is a woman under 30 in good health. Each CDR3 is given without its conserved first and last residue.

v_gene: TRBV10-2; j_gene: TRBJ1-2; len: 10; CDR3aa: ASSVGGSGYT
v_gene: TRBV2; j_gene: TRBJ2-7; len: 11; CDR3aa: ASSDGQFYEQY
v_gene: TRBV5-4; j_gene: TRBJ2-1; len: 13; CDR3aa: ASSRTGGGPNEQF
v_gene: TRBV20-1; j_gene: TRBJ1-2; len: 12; CDR3aa: SATPRTASYGYT
v_gene: TRBV20-1; j_gene: TRBJ2-7; len: 9; CDR3aa: SASTRYEQY
v_gene: TRBV6-1; j_gene: TRBJ2-2; len: 15; CDR3aa: ASSLLGTGGNTGELF
v_gene: TRBV27; j_gene: TRBJ1-5; len: 15; CDR3aa: ASSLIGRPSGNQPQH
v_gene: TRBV21-1; j_gene: TRBJ2-7; len: 14; CDR3aa: ASSKGSGKFGYEQY
v_gene: TRBV5-1; j_gene: TRBJ1-2; len: 12; CDR3aa: ASSLNSVPSGYT
v_gene: TRBV9; j_gene: TRBJ2-1; len: 13; CDR3aa: ASSVSPSSYNEQF
v_gene: TRBV2; j_gene: TRBJ2-7; len: 10; CDR3aa: ASSVVSYEQY
v_gene: TRBV7-8; j_gene: TRBJ2-1; len: 15; CDR3aa: ASSLGGPLAGRNEQF
v_gene: TRBV20-1; j_gene: TRBJ1-5; len: 11; CDR3aa: SARQGVDQPQH
v_gene: TRBV12-5; j_gene: TRBJ2-2; len: 18; CDR3aa: ASGLPWTSGRAANTGELF
v_gene: TRBV11-2; j_gene: TRBJ2-3; len: 10; CDR3aa: ASSLQPDTQY
v_gene: TRBV20-1; j_gene: TRBJ1-2; len: 10; CDR3aa: SAPQGLGGYT
v_gene: TRBV12-3/TRBV12-4; j_gene: TRBJ2-3; len: 11; CDR3aa: ASSNLAADTQY
v_gene: TRBV12-3/TRBV12-4; j_gene: TRBJ2-3; len: 12; CDR3aa: ASSFRGVTDTQY
v_gene: TRBV5-6; j_gene: TRBJ2-3; len: 15; CDR3aa: ASSLIAGASGTDTQY
v_gene: TRBV4-2; j_gene: TRBJ2-5; len: 14; CDR3aa: ASSQDRDGGRETQY
v_gene: TRBV3-1; j_gene: TRBJ2-7; len: 14; CDR3aa: ASSHKYRYRPREQY
v_gene: TRBV7-9; j_gene: TRBJ2-1; len: 14; CDR3aa: ASSPRPLGVLNEQF
v_gene: TRBV5-1; j_gene: TRBJ1-5; len: 15; CDR3aa: ASSLGTGQGINQPQH
v_gene: TRBV2; j_gene: TRBJ1-6; len: 13; CDR3aa: ASVGAGSYNSPLH
v_gene: TRBV5-1; j_gene: TRBJ2-5; len: 14; CDR3aa: ASSPGTSGSKETQY
v_gene: TRBV5-1; j_gene: TRBJ1-5; len: 11; CDR3aa: ASSLEGGQPQH
v_gene: TRBV2; j_gene: TRBJ2-1; len: 13; CDR3aa: ASSEKGARNNEQF
v_gene: TRBV5-1; j_gene: TRBJ1-6; len: 13; CDR3aa: ASSRTGTKDSPLH
v_gene: TRBV5-4; j_gene: TRBJ2-1; len: 16; CDR3aa: ASSLTNLGSGTYNEQF
v_gene: TRBV7-9; j_gene: TRBJ2-3; len: 15; CDR3aa: ASSFGLAGTSVDTQY
v_gene: TRBV20-1; j_gene: TRBJ2-1; len: 10; CDR3aa: SAPNPSNEQF
v_gene: TRBV7-9; j_gene: TRBJ2-3; len: 12; CDR3aa: ASSFYMRTDTQY
v_gene: TRBV11-1; j_gene: TRBJ2-2; len: 12; CDR3aa: ASSGSGGTGELF
v_gene: TRBV5-1; j_gene: TRBJ1-2; len: 12; CDR3aa: ASSEPGQGYGYT
v_gene: TRBV12-3/TRBV12-4; j_gene: TRBJ1-6; len: 13; CDR3aa: ASSLGGTAISPLH
v_gene: TRBV20-1; j_gene: TRBJ2-1; len: 11; CDR3aa: SAERVVDNEQF
v_gene: TRBV5-1; j_gene: TRBJ2-3; len: 13; CDR3aa: ASLTGTGLGDTQY
v_gene: TRBV5-1; j_gene: TRBJ2-5; len: 15; CDR3aa: ASSLAEAWYNKETQY
v_gene: TRBV28; j_gene: TRBJ2-6; len: 14; CDR3aa: ASSTGWGGGANVLT
v_gene: TRBV20-1; j_gene: TRBJ1-6; len: 12; CDR3aa: SAPRGEDNSPLH
v_gene: TRBV2; j_gene: TRBJ1-2; len: 14; CDR3aa: ASIEDRDISNYGYT
v_gene: TRBV12-3/TRBV12-4; j_gene: TRBJ2-1; len: 11; CDR3aa: ASTYVQDNEQF
v_gene: TRBV10-2; j_gene: TRBJ2-1; len: 16; CDR3aa: ASSGRSGTGMTYNEQF
v_gene: TRBV2; j_gene: TRBJ1-2; len: 12; CDR3aa: ASTSGTALVGYT
v_gene: TRBV2; j_gene: TRBJ1-2; len: 13; CDR3aa: ASSESGQGAYGYT
v_gene: TRBV2; j_gene: TRBJ2-5; len: 13; CDR3aa: ASAGDPGRQETQY
v_gene: TRBV5-1; j_gene: TRBJ2-1; len: 18; CDR3aa: ASSLRRGLSLAGVRNEQF
v_gene: TRBV20-1; j_gene: TRBJ2-2; len: 12; CDR3aa: SAWGLAVTGELF
v_gene: TRBV7-2; j_gene: TRBJ1-4; len: 14; CDR3aa: ASSLVGALLNEKLF
v_gene: TRBV29-1; j_gene: TRBJ2-5; len: 12; CDR3aa: SVGGGAVQETQY
v_gene: TRBV12-3/TRBV12-4; j_gene: TRBJ2-5; len: 11; CDR3aa: ASSKGPQVTQY
v_gene: TRBV7-8; j_gene: TRBJ2-2; len: 12; CDR3aa: ASSYNTGVGELF
v_gene: TRBV18; j_gene: TRBJ1-3; len: 12; CDR3aa: ASSPSGVGNTIY
v_gene: TRBV29-1; j_gene: TRBJ2-1; len: 13; CDR3aa: SVDAGLASGNEQF
v_gene: TRBV7-2; j_gene: TRBJ2-3; len: 13; CDR3aa: ASSLAKGRTDTQY